The next 5 T cell receptor beta chains were all read from a single sample in a study of early T cells in non-severe SARS-CoV-2 infection. TCRdb redid the calling of the 5' RACE reads with MiXCR, one entry per CDR3 protein. The table has about 33,000 distinct CDR3 sequences, 5% to 6% seen once. The sequenced sample consisted of whole blood. These receptors were taken from an adult who was a healthcare worker with PCR-confirmed SARS-CoV-2 infection or an uninfected control (not recorded which).

In its sample, this clonotype was seen many times. The chain uses TRBV5-1 and TRBJ2-5, with D possibly matching TRBD1 (6 bases). This CDR3 contains 15 residues. Germline CDR1 SGHRS, CDR2 YFSETQ. V lost 0 bases, J lost 1 base, and 10 bases lay in between. The CDR3 loop is CASSLVGALQETQYF. The CDR3 DNA is TGCGCCAGCAGCTTGGTGGGGGCCCTCCAAGAGACCCAGTACTTC. Full variable domain (rest looked up from reference TRBV5-1 and TRBJ2-5): KAGVTQTPRYLIKTRGQQVTLSCSPISGHRSVSWYQQTPGQGLQFLFEYFSETQRNKGNFPGRFSGRQFSNSRSEMNVSTLELGDSALYLCASSLVGALQETQYFGPGTRLLVL.

In its sample, this clonotype was seen many times. V usage is TRBV2 and J usage is TRBJ1-4; 10 bases map to TRBD1. CDR1 is SNHLY and CDR2 is FYNNEI in the germline V gene. Germline trimming cut 3 bases from V and 6 bases from J; bases unmatched to any gene: 7. This CDR3 region has 16 residues. CDR3 region: CASSEEETGGYEKLFF. The CDR3 DNA reads as TGTGCCAGCAGTGAGGAGGAGACAGGGGGCTATGAAAAACTGTTTTTT. The whole variable domain, remainder taken from reference TRBV2 and TRBJ1-4, is EPEVTQTPSHQVTQMGQEVILRCVPISNHLYFYWYRQILGQKVEFLVSFYNNEISEKSEIFDDQFSVERPDGSNFTLKIRSTKLEDSAMYFCASSEEETGGYEKLFFGSGTQLSVL.

This clonotype was seen many times. The chain is built from TRBV6-5 and TRBJ1-3; TRBD1 matches 7 bases. The length of the CDR3 is 16 residues. The junction had 10 bases not matched to a gene; V was cut back by 8 bases and J by 0 bases. CDR1 MNHEY and CDR2 SVGAGI come from the germline V gene. The CDR3 reads CASSGTVVSSGNTIYF. The CDR3 region has the DNA TGTGCCAGCTCCGGGACAGTGGTTAGCTCTGGAAACACCATATATTTT.

This clonotype showed up many times. The rearrangement joins TRBV6-2 or TRBV6-3 to TRBJ1-1, with D unclear. The V end lost 0 bases, the J end lost 2 bases, and 10 bases lay between the germline ends. The germline gives CDR1 MNHEY, CDR2 SVGEGT. This CDR3 contains 15 residues. CDR3 region: CASSYSAEINTEAFF. The CDR3 region has the DNA TGTGCCAGCAGTTACTCTGCGGAAATTAACACTGAAGCTTTCTTT.

The chain combines TRBV2 with TRBJ2-2, with 11 positions matching TRBD1. J lost 5 bases, V lost 10 bases, and 9 bases had no gene match. In germline, CDR1 is SNHLY, CDR2 FYNNEI. CDR3 size: 15 residues. The CDR3 reads CANSRDRGGTGELFF. In DNA form, the CDR3 reads TGTGCCAACTCCCGGGACAGGGGGGGAACCGGGGAGCTGTTTTTT.